The clone carrying this TCR beta chain was detected only a few times. Germline V gene data show CDR1 as SGHRS and CDR2 as YFSETQ. The CDR3 is made up of 16 amino acids. Germline trimming cut 1 base from V and 4 bases from J; bases unmatched to any gene: 4. The data were taken from a study of blood T cell repertoires in COVID-19. Study context: The study drew acute and convalescent COVID-19 samples from the United States, Italy and Spain. PBMCs, B-cell-depleted T cells, or T cells provided the cDNA or gDNA that made up the material.

Authors' data handling: The assay estimated nucleated cells by amplifying reference gene primers. Assay: immunoSEQ multiplex PCR; the TCRdb copy retains only in-frame clones and omits some. That table furnishes V, J and clone size, whereas the DNA furnished D and trimming. The sample includes more than 150,000 clones, roughly nine tenths of them seen just once. Sequencing was done on a sample of peripheral blood. The source of this sequence is a man in his 70s with active or convalescent COVID-19. The chain links TRBV5-1 to TRBJ1-5, with TRBD1 identical over 11 bases. This CDR3 reads CASSLSGQGANQPQHF. The DNA of the CDR3 is TGCGCCAGCAGCTTGTCTGGACAGGGGGCTAATCAGCCCCAGCATTTT.